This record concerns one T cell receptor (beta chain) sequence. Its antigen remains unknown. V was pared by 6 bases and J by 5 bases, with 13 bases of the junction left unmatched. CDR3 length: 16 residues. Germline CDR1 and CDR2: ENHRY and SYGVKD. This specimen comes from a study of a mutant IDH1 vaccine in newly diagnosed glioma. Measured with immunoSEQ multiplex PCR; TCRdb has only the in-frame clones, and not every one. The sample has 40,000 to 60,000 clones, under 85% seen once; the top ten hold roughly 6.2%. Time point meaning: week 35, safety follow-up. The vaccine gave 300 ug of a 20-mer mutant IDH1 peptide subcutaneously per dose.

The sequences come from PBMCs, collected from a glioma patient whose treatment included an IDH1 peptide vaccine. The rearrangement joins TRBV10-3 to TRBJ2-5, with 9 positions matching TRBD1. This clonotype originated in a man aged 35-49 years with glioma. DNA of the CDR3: TGTGCCATCAGCGACGACCGGACAGGGGTACGGGAGACCCAGTACTTC. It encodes CAISDDRTGVRETQYF.